The T cell receptor beta chain under discussion was sequenced for a study of sequential checkpoint blockade in melanoma (dated by TCRdb to about 2019). Some background on the complete study: Patients were randomized 1:1 to first-line nivolumab followed by ipilimumab (arm A) or ipilimumab followed by nivolumab (arm B). Both trial sequences were followed by maintenance nivolumab.

Based on the germline V gene, the CDR1 and CDR2 sequences are LGHNA and YNFKEQ. There are 16 amino acids in the CDR3, from cysteine to phenylalanine inclusive. The retained sequence is limited to the CDR3, 48 bases, with the frame set at the first base. Compared with germline, V lacks 4 bases and J lacks 4 bases; bases without a gene match: 7. Only a few counts were recorded for this clone. Its antigen remains unidentified. There are no base qualities to consult, and no much larger clone falls within one base. In the paper's terms, the treatment or condition label means: randomized to nivolumab then ipilimumab (arm A) or the reverse (arm B). No trial patient had received prior DNA-damaging chemotherapy. Live CD3+CD8+ cells negative for CD19 and CD56 were sorted from thawed PBMCs on a FACS Aria II flow cytometer. The samples were obtained from melanoma patients enrolled in CheckMate 064, an open-label, randomized phase II trial testing sequential checkpoint blockade. Peripheral blood mononuclear cells were collected by leukapheresis, purified with Ficoll-Paque, and frozen in human serum with approximately 10% DMSO. Right after sorting, the blood CD3+CD8+ cells were verified to be >95% pure, and DNA extraction followed.

TCRbeta CDR3 regions were immunosequenced from genomic DNA with the immunoSEQ Assay. Before high-throughput sequencing, genomic DNA was amplified using bias-controlled multiplex PCR. Per the source publication's procedure: To quantify the absolute abundance of each unique TCRbeta CDR3 region, the sequences were collapsed and filtered. Clonality, defined as 1 minus Pielou's evenness, was calculated using productive rearrangements only. A previously published method was used to identify clones whose frequencies were significantly greater in on-treatment samples than in baseline samples. Entries here come from immuneACCESS through TCRdb and include only in-frame sequences with V and J called. Some clones fail to appear in such tables; in the studies checked, an unresolved V gene covers under half of the shortfall, and the cause of the remainder is unknown. V, J and clone size reflect that table, while D and trimming were determined from the DNA. This sample holds approximately 21,000 clones; approximately 78% were observed only once. The biggest ten clones account for about 9.5% of the sample.

Study-level results and caveats: Validation of the response-prediction model combining TCR metrics and mutation burden is needed in larger, independent patient cohorts.

The sample in question was CD8+ T cells sorted from blood (inferred from file names), obtained from a patient given nivolumab and ipilimumab in sequence. This sequence uses TRBV4-2 and TRBJ1-3; 10 bases in the middle match TRBD1. This TCR came from a human donor with melanoma. The CDR3 reads CASSPLTGGGGNTIYF. The nucleotide sequence is TGTGCCAGCAGCCCCCTGACAGGGGGCGGCGGAAACACCATATATTTT.